This T cell receptor (beta chain) was sequenced for a study of breast tumors, draining lymph nodes, adjacent tissues. TCRdb itself ran the multiplex PCR reads through MiXCR, one entry per CDR3 protein. This table has approximately 23,000 distinct CDR3 sequences, 60% to 70% appearing once. Relative to its sample, this clonotype is medium-sized. Its matching antigen is unknown. Overall study results and limits: The data were judged consistent with most tumor T cells coming from lymph node and expanding in tumor. Tumors had less TCR diversity than lymph nodes, more than nontumor tissue.

The CDR3 spans 13 residues. Trimming left V 3 bases short and J 4 bases short, with 7 bases between. Specimen: tumor-adjacent breast tissue. This receptor was obtained from a female donor with breast cancer. Some clones in this sample may be carry-over from other donors' samples. V is TRBV12-3 or TRBV12-4 and J is TRBJ1-5; D not certain. The CDR3, as DNA: TGTGCCAGCAGTTTGAACCGGAATCAGCCCCAGCATTTT. Protein: CASSLNRNQPQHF.